This T cell receptor beta chain was retrieved from a study of T-cell memory formation after mild COVID-19. In germline, CDR1 is MGHRA, CDR2 YSYEKL. This CDR3 comprises 19 residues. The V and J ends lost 0 bases and 2 bases, in that order; junction bases with no gene match: 10. The study's findings and limits: Detection of some responders pre-infection suggested pre-existing cross-reactive memory T cells participated. Among clones contracting day 15 to 85, CD4/CD8 was balanced, whereas later expanders leaned CD4+.

TCR alpha and TCR beta cDNA libraries carrying sample barcodes and UMIs were produced by 5'RACE using constant-segment primers. A single record per CDR3 protein comes from TCRdb applying MiXCR to the 5' RACE reads. Among about 7,100 distinct CDR3 sequences listed, approximately 52% were seen once. With regard to this clonotype: The target antigen is unknown.

J is TRBJ2-2 and V is TRBV4-1; 9 positions agree with TRBD1. The receptor was isolated from an adult who had mild COVID-19 (a few samples of this study predate the infection). Cell type and time point are not known. The sequenced material came from PBMCs or a T cell subset sorted from them (not recorded which). The CDR3 region is CASSQDKGQGYRNTGELFF. The CDR3 nucleotides are TGCGCCAGCAGCCAAGATAAGGGACAGGGATACAGAAACACCGGGGAGCTGTTTTTT.